This passage covers 26 T cell receptor beta chains from one sample sequenced in a study of T cell changes during pregnancy in multiple sclerosis. Data came from immunoSEQ multiplex PCR; TCRdb stores just in-frame clones and leaves some out. Here the sample spans approximately 50,000 clones, about 90% being singletons. The sequenced sample was CD8+ T cells from peripheral blood mononuclear cells, obtained after pregnancy. The receptors were gathered from a female donor with multiple sclerosis, enrolled in a pregnancy study.

The chain employs TRBV9 and TRBJ2-5, with 10 bases aligning to TRBD2. The CDR3 has 16 residues. In germline, CDR1 is SGDLS, CDR2 YYNGEE. V shed 0 bases and J 2 bases; nucleotides not matched to a gene: 4. The CDR3 loop is CASSVGLAGVQETQYF. CDR3 in DNA: TGTGCCAGCAGCGTAGGTCTAGCGGGGGTACAAGAGACCCAGTACTTC. The complete variable domain, with remaining parts taken from reference TRBV9 and TRBJ2-5, reads DSGVTQTPKHLITATGQRVTLRCSPRSGDLSVYWYQQSLDQGLQFLIQYYNGEERAKGNILERFSAQQFPDLHSELNLSSLELGDSALYFCASSVGLAGVQETQYFGPGTRLLVL.

This chain uses TRBV7-9 with TRBJ1-4; D not certain. V was pared by 4 bases and J by 13 bases, with 13 bases between. Germline V gene sequence: CDR1 SEHNR, CDR2 FQNEAQ (reference sequence). The CDR3 consists of 12 residues. For the CDR3, the DNA is TGTGCCAGCAGCTCCACCGCCCGGGGACTGTTTTTT. Protein sequence: CASSSTARGLFF.

The chain employs TRBV13 and TRBJ2-7; 8 bases agree with TRBD1. V dropped 5 bases and J dropped 2; count of bases not matched to a gene: 5. Germline V gene sequence: CDR1 PRHDT, CDR2 FYEKMQ (reference sequence). The CDR3 extends over 14 amino acids. The CDR3 protein is CASSNTDRAYEQYF. Here the CDR3 DNA reads TGTGCCAGCAGCAATACGGACAGGGCCTACGAGCAGTACTTC.

This chain links TRBV13 with TRBJ2-1; TRBD2 might be the D (6 bases). CDR1 and CDR2 (germline): PRHDT, FYEKMQ (reference sequence). This CDR3 is 15 amino acids long. Trimming took 7 bases from V and 4 from J, leaving 17 bases between them. The CDR3 loop reads CASTFGRAGYNEQFF. CDR3 nucleotides: TGTGCCAGCACCTTTGGCAGGGCGGGATACAATGAGCAGTTCTTC.

This clone was detected only once. The genes are TRBV6-1 and TRBJ2-7; weak D call: TRBD1 (5 bases). This CDR3 region has 15 residues. Per germline, CDR1 MNHNS and CDR2 SASEGT. V shed 1 base and J shed 0 bases, with 10 bases lying between them. CDR3 nucleotides: TGTGCCAGCAGTGAAGGTCTAGACAGCTCCTACGAGCAGTACTTC. The encoded protein is CASSEGLDSSYEQYF.

The J gene is TRBJ2-3, the V gene TRBV9, with 8 nucleotides matching TRBD2. Germline V CDR1 and CDR2: SGDLS, YYNGEE. The J segment lost 1 base and the V segment lost 6 bases, leaving 13 bases of the junction unmatched. The CDR3 length is 17 residues. The CDR3 here is CASTPPTGRGGTDTQYF. The CDR3 coding sequence is TGTGCCAGCACCCCTCCCACCGGGCGGGGGGGCACAGATACGCAGTATTTT.

The chain uses TRBV21-1 and TRBJ1-2; TRBD1 is taken as the D call from the table, unchecked against the DNA. TRBV21-1 is designated a pseudogene. There are 15 residues in the CDR3. CDR3 nucleotide sequence: TGTGCCAGCAGCAAAGAGAGGACAGTTAACTATGGCTACACCTTC. The encoded protein is CASSKERTVNYGYTF.

This rearrangement joins TRBV7-9 to TRBJ2-5, with unresolved D. This CDR3 has 15 residues. Germline-derived CDR1 and CDR2 are SEHNR and FQNEAQ (reference sequence). The ends were cut back, 1 base at V and 5 bases at J, with 14 bases in the middle. The CDR3 protein is CASSLGVPEWETQYF. The CDR3 coding sequence is TGTGCCAGCAGCTTAGGGGTCCCGGAGTGGGAGACCCAGTACTTC.

This sequence joins TRBV7-9 and TRBJ2-5, with 14 bases aligning to TRBD2. Trimming removed 8 bases from V and 5 bases from J; junction bases left unmatched: 4. This CDR3 region has 14 residues. Germline CDR1 reads SEHNR; CDR2 reads FQNEAQ (reference sequence). The DNA for the CDR3 is TGTGCCAGCCCTGGACTAGCGGGGGGTGAGACCCAGTACTTC. Protein: CASPGLAGGETQYF.

This rearrangement joins TRBV11-3 to TRBJ2-3; TRBD1 might be the D (6 bases). Germline-derived CDR1 and CDR2 are SGHNT and YENEEA. Trimming left V 5 bases short and J 3 bases short, with 18 bases between. The CDR3 totals 16 residues. The CDR3 DNA reads as TGTGCCAGCAGCACACTAGGGGGAGTTGGTACAGATACGCAGTATTTT. This codes for CASSTLGGVGTDTQYF.

The chain employs TRBV5-6 and TRBJ1-1; D might be TRBD1 (5 bases). Germline V gene lookup returns CDR1 SGHDT and CDR2 YYEEEE. V dropped 6 bases and J dropped 4 bases, with 7 bases sitting between them. The CDR3 is 11 residues long. The CDR3: CASTGPTEAFF. The CDR3, as DNA: TGTGCCAGCACAGGGCCCACTGAAGCTTTCTTT.

This chain links TRBV5-4 with TRBJ1-2; TRBD1 is a possible D gene (5 bases). CDR1 SGHNT and CDR2 YYREEE come from the germline V gene (reference sequence). This CDR3 spans 14 amino acids. V was pared by 0 bases and J by 4 bases, with 10 bases between. The CDR3 bases are TGTGCCAGCAGCTTGGTAGGGGACTTCTATGGCTACACCTTC. Its translation: CASSLVGDFYGYTF.

V and J are TRBV27 and TRBJ2-7; 7 nucleotides line up with TRBD1. The CDR3 is 14 residues long. CDR1 and CDR2 from the germline V gene are MNHEY and SMNVEV (reference sequence). J gave up 0 bases and V 8 bases, and 7 bases lay outside the gene matches. CDR3 sequence (DNA): TGTGCCAGCGGCCACGGGACAGCCTCCTACGAGCAGTACTTC. Translation: CASGHGTASYEQYF.

The chain carries TRBV2 and TRBJ1-2, with unresolved D. The CDR3 contains 13 residues. Germline V gene data show CDR1 as SNHLY and CDR2 as FYNNEI. V lost 2 bases, J lost 10 bases, and 14 bases lay in between. The CDR3 sequence: CASSESGVAPYTF. The DNA for the CDR3 is TGTGCCAGCAGTGAATCGGGAGTGGCCCCCTACACCTTC.

This clone was observed a few times. The chain has TRBV2 and TRBJ1-3; 7 bases align to TRBD1. Germline values: CDR1 SNHLY, CDR2 FYNNEI. Losses at the gene ends were 6 bases for V and 2 bases for J; bases not matched to a gene: 7. The CDR3 runs 15 residues. The CDR3 protein is CASRTGLGAGNTIYF. The CDR3 bases are TGTGCCAGCAGGACAGGGTTGGGAGCTGGAAACACCATATATTTT.

The chain carries TRBV6-6 and TRBJ1-5; D gene unclear. This CDR3 spans 13 amino acids. Germline CDR1 and CDR2: MNHNY and SVGAGI (reference sequence). Trimming stripped 5 bases from V and 6 bases from J, with 11 bases between. The CDR3: CASSPTNFQPQHF. The DNA for the CDR3 is TGTGCCAGCAGTCCGACTAATTTTCAGCCCCAGCATTTT.

The chain links TRBV6-6 to TRBJ1-5, with 9 positions matching TRBD1. The junction had 14 bases not matched to a gene; V was cut back by 7 bases and J by 7 bases. CDR3 length equals 16 residues. Germline V gene sequence: CDR1 MNHNY, CDR2 SVGAGI (reference sequence). CDR3 nucleotides: TGTGCCAGCATTCCAGCCGGGACAGGGCTGGGACAGCCCCAGCATTTT. Protein: CASIPAGTGLGQPQHF.

V and J are TRBV13 and TRBJ2-1; 11 bases line up with TRBD2. CDR3 size: 15 residues. Per the germline V gene, CDR1 is PRHDT and CDR2 is FYEKMQ (reference sequence). With 6 bases clipped from V and 5 bases from J, the junction kept 6 bases outside the gene matches. CDR3 DNA sequence: TGTGCCAGCAGTCACCTGACTAGCGGGGACAATGAGCAGTTCTTC. Translating gives CASSHLTSGDNEQFF.

Note on this clone: The same CDR3 arises from other DNA sequences in this sample as well. J is TRBJ2-7 and V is TRBV27; 7 bases match TRBD1. CDR3 size: 13 residues. After removal of 3 bases from V and 5 bases from J, the junction contained 4 bases not matched to a gene. Looked up from germline, CDR1 is MNHEY and CDR2 is SMNVEV (reference sequence). CDR3 in amino acids: CASSLLGGDEQYF. The CDR3 DNA reads TGTGCCAGCAGTTTGTTAGGGGGCGACGAGCAGTACTTC.

The chain has TRBV4-1 and TRBJ2-2, with D possibly matching TRBD1 (6 bases). CDR3 size: 16 residues. Germline loops: CDR1 MGHRA, CDR2 YSYEKL. Trimming left V 4 bases short and J 3 bases short, with 15 bases between. The chain's CDR3 is CASSPWAGAYTGELFF. The CDR3 nucleotides are TGCGCCAGCAGCCCCTGGGCAGGGGCTTACACCGGGGAGCTGTTTTTT.

The chain couples TRBV11-3 to TRBJ2-7; 8 bases are a match to TRBD2. The CDR3 sequence is 12 residues long. Germline V gene sequence: CDR1 SGHNT, CDR2 YENEEA. V lost 4 bases and J lost 6; bases outside the gene matches: 2. The CDR3 region is CASSSGGGEQYF. The DNA for the CDR3 is TGTGCCAGCAGCTCGGGGGGGGGCGAGCAGTACTTC.

The rearrangement uses TRBV19 and TRBJ2-3; 11 bases map to TRBD2. CDR1 LNHDA and CDR2 SQIVND come from the germline V gene (reference sequence). The length of the CDR3 is 15 residues. V trimming: 8 bases; J trimming: 4 bases; junction bases outside the gene matches: 8. The CDR3 protein is CASRVYSGGADTQYF. The CDR3 DNA follows: TGTGCCAGTCGAGTGTATAGCGGGGGGGCAGATACGCAGTATTTT.

V is TRBV9 and J is TRBJ2-7, with D hard to call. The CDR3 sequence is 12 residues long. The germline V and J ends were trimmed by 0 bases and 5 bases, with 6 bases remaining between them. In germline, CDR1 is SGDLS, CDR2 YYNGEE. CDR3 loop: CASSVGNNEQYF. In DNA, the CDR3 is TGTGCCAGCAGCGTAGGAAACAACGAGCAGTACTTC. Drawing the rest from reference TRBV9 and TRBJ2-7, the complete variable domain is DSGVTQTPKHLITATGQRVTLRCSPRSGDLSVYWYQQSLDQGLQFLIQYYNGEERAKGNILERFSAQQFPDLHSELNLSSLELGDSALYFCASSVGNNEQYFGPGTRLTVT.

The rearrangement uses TRBV19 and TRBJ1-1, with TRBD1 matching 8 bases. Germline lookup yields CDR1 LNHDA and CDR2 SQIVND (reference sequence). The CDR3 has 15 amino acids. With 6 bases clipped from V and 6 bases from J, the junction kept 12 bases outside the gene matches. CDR3 region: CASSPRTGRSPEAFF. For the CDR3, the DNA is TGTGCCAGTAGCCCCCGGACAGGGCGAAGCCCTGAAGCTTTCTTT.

The chain has TRBV6-5 and TRBJ1-6; no clear D gene. CDR3 size: 13 residues. Germline-derived CDR1 and CDR2 are MNHEY and SVGAGI. V was pared by 0 bases and J by 9 bases, with 6 bases between. DNA for the CDR3: TGTGCCAGCAGTTACTCTTCGGTTTCACCCCTCCACTTT. Translation: CASSYSSVSPLHF.

The gene calls are TRBV27 and TRBJ1-1, with D possibly being TRBD1 (6 bases). V was cut by 5 bases and J by 7 bases, with 11 bases left in between. The CDR3 contains 12 residues. Germline lookup yields CDR1 MNHEY and CDR2 SMNVEV (reference sequence). CDR3 DNA sequence: TGTGCCAGCAGTGCACAGGGAAATGAAGCTTTCTTT. This gives the protein CASSAQGNEAFF.